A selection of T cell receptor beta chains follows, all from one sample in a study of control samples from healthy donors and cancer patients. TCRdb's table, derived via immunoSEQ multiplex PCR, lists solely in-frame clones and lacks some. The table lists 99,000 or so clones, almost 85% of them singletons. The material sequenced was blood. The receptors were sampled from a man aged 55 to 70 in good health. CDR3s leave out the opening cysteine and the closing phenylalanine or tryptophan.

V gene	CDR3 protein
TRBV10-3	AISERDHEQY
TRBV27	ASSWTVSSTDTQY
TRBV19	ASSGDREAEQY
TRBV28	ASWESSGRYEQY
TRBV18	ASSPRAGSTDTQY
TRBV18	ASSPQRGTEAF
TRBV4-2	ASSQDQTSGDNEQF
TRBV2	ASKGYGGVTDTQY
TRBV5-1	ASSLVYRGSNTEAF
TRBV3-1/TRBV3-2	ASGIGTGGRKLF
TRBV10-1	ASSEGADWSSYEQY
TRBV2	ASSETETEAF
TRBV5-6	ASSSGLGADTQY
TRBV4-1	ASSPLSLRTVNYEQY
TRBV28	ASSLDSRNQPQH
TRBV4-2	ASSQDRQGVYGYT
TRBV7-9	ASSLAGADQF
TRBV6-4	ASSCGGGTPLH
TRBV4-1	ASSLTLGQMNTEAF
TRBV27	ASSLNRDTEAF
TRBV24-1	ATSGGTGITDTQY
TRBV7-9	ASSLTGPYEQY
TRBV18	ASSPNQGNNSPLH
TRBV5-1	ASSLQGADTQY
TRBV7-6	ASSSRRNQPQH
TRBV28	ASSFFGRPYNEQF
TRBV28	ASSLWSGQVLNTEAF
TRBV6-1	ASSEAWRQGWWLGQQY
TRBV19	ASSEGSYEQY
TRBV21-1	ASSKGGTAIDAGAF